These T cell receptor beta chains were read from a single sample in a study of metastatic and nonmetastatic thyroid tumors. TCRdb re-called the PCR reads with MiXCR. Here the sample spans 45,000 to 50,000 clones, about 25% being singletons. The material sequenced was blood. These receptors were taken from a male donor with papillary thyroid cancer or a benign thyroid nodule (not recorded which). Some clones in this sample may be carry-over from other donors' samples. CDR3s include the opening cysteine and the closing phenylalanine or tryptophan. D genes are given only for firm matches. For some rows the clone size is stated as once, few or many, or as a class when expanded; others skip it.

V gene: TRBV6-1; D gene: -; J gene: TRBJ2-1; CDR3 length: 13; clone size: -; CDR3 protein: CASSPDWYNEQFF; CDR3 DNA: TGTGCCAGCAGTCCGGACTGGTACAATGAGCAGTTCTTC
V gene: TRBV6-1; D gene: -; J gene: TRBJ2-2; CDR3 length: 19; clone size: few; CDR3 protein: CASNSAGVKPPSFAGELFF; CDR3 DNA: TGTGCCAGCAACTCAGCAGGGGTCAAGCCGCCGTCGTTCGCCGGGGAGCTGTTTTTT
V gene: TRBV11-2; D gene: -; J gene: TRBJ2-1; CDR3 length: 12; clone size: many; CDR3 protein: CASSFQDNEQFF; CDR3 DNA: TGTGCCAGCAGCTTTCAGGACAATGAGCAGTTCTTC
V gene: TRBV27; D gene: -; J gene: TRBJ1-1; CDR3 length: 14; clone size: -; CDR3 protein: CASSLSGGHTEAFF; CDR3 DNA: TGTGCCAGCAGTTTATCGGGAGGGCACACTGAAGCTTTCTTT
V gene: TRBV4-1; D gene: -; J gene: TRBJ2-3; CDR3 length: 17; clone size: many; CDR3 protein: CASSQGLTGFDADTQYF; CDR3 DNA: TGCGCCAGCAGCCAAGGGCTTACGGGTTTTGACGCAGATACGCAGTATTTT
V gene: TRBV27; D gene: -; J gene: TRBJ2-2; CDR3 length: 13; clone size: many; CDR3 protein: CASRGGDNGELFF; CDR3 DNA: TGTGCCAGCAGGGGGGGCGATAACGGGGAGCTGTTTTTT
V gene: TRBV6-2/TRBV6-3; D gene: TRBD1; J gene: TRBJ1-5; CDR3 length: 15; clone size: -; CDR3 protein: CASSQTQGGGQPQHF; CDR3 DNA: TGTGCCAGCAGTCAGACCCAGGGGGGTGGTCAGCCCCAGCATTTT
V gene: TRBV11-3; D gene: TRBD1; J gene: TRBJ2-7; CDR3 length: 13; clone size: medium-sized; CDR3 protein: CASSYLTGDEQYF; CDR3 DNA: TGTGCCAGCAGCTACCTAACAGGGGACGAGCAGTACTTC
V gene: TRBV20-1; D gene: TRBD1; J gene: TRBJ2-7; CDR3 length: 14; clone size: many; CDR3 protein: CSARREGALYEQYF; CDR3 DNA: TGCAGTGCTAGACGTGAGGGGGCGCTTTACGAGCAGTACTTC
V gene: TRBV10-1; D gene: -; J gene: TRBJ2-7; CDR3 length: 12; clone size: medium-sized; CDR3 protein: CASSPNSYEQYF; CDR3 DNA: TGCGCCAGCAGCCCGAACTCCTACGAGCAGTACTTC
V gene: TRBV27; D gene: -; J gene: TRBJ2-1; CDR3 length: 13; clone size: many; CDR3 protein: CASSRFSYNEQFF; CDR3 DNA: TGTGCCAGCAGCCGTTTCTCTTACAATGAGCAGTTCTTC
V gene: TRBV9; D gene: TRBD1; J gene: TRBJ1-2; CDR3 length: 17; clone size: -; CDR3 protein: CASSATLTGGSGDGYTF; CDR3 DNA: TGTGCCAGCAGCGCAACCCTGACAGGGGGCTCTGGCGATGGCTACACCTTC
V gene: TRBV7-6; D gene: -; J gene: TRBJ1-1; CDR3 length: 14; clone size: many; CDR3 protein: CASSLGLVNTEAFF; CDR3 DNA: TGTGCCAGCAGCTTAGGGTTGGTGAACACTGAAGCTTTCTTT
V gene: TRBV6-1; D gene: -; J gene: TRBJ1-6; CDR3 length: 14; clone size: many; CDR3 protein: CASSWDTYNSPLHF; CDR3 DNA: TGTGCCAGCTCTTGGGACACCTATAATTCACCCCTCCACTTT
V gene: TRBV20-1; D gene: TRBD2; J gene: TRBJ2-1; CDR3 length: 14; clone size: -; CDR3 protein: CSATSGRNYNEQFF; CDR3 DNA: TGCAGTGCTACTAGCGGGAGAAACTACAATGAGCAGTTCTTC
V gene: TRBV29-1; D gene: TRBD2; J gene: TRBJ2-5; CDR3 length: 17; clone size: many; CDR3 protein: CSVELGLAPEYQETQYF; CDR3 DNA: TGCAGCGTTGAATTGGGACTAGCGCCAGAATACCAAGAGACCCAGTACTTC
V gene: TRBV5-1; D gene: TRBD2; J gene: TRBJ2-5; CDR3 length: 13; clone size: many; CDR3 protein: CASSPSGSETQYF; CDR3 DNA: TGCGCCAGCAGCCCAAGCGGGAGTGAGACCCAGTACTTC
V gene: TRBV2; D gene: TRBD1; J gene: TRBJ2-3; CDR3 length: 16; clone size: -; CDR3 protein: CASSEYRGHLADTQYF; CDR3 DNA: TGTGCCAGCAGTGAATACAGGGGGCATTTGGCAGATACGCAGTATTTT
V gene: TRBV6-1; D gene: TRBD1; J gene: TRBJ1-1; CDR3 length: 16; clone size: few; CDR3 protein: CASSPLPGTGVSEAFF; CDR3 DNA: TGTGCCAGCAGTCCCCTCCCAGGGACAGGAGTCTCTGAAGCTTTCTTT
V gene: TRBV10-1; D gene: TRBD2; J gene: TRBJ2-3; CDR3 length: 19; clone size: -; CDR3 protein: CASSGPTSGRAYDTDTQYF; CDR3 DNA: TGCGCCAGCAGTGGGCCGACTAGCGGGAGGGCCTATGACACAGATACGCAGTATTTT
V gene: TRBV7-2; D gene: TRBD1; J gene: TRBJ2-5; CDR3 length: 14; clone size: many; CDR3 protein: CASSFFGRGETQYF; CDR3 DNA: TGTGCCAGCAGCTTCTTCGGCAGGGGGGAGACCCAGTACTTC
V gene: TRBV19; D gene: TRBD2; J gene: TRBJ2-1; CDR3 length: 13; clone size: many; CDR3 protein: CASSTSGSYEQFF; CDR3 DNA: TGTGCCAGTAGCACTAGCGGGAGCTATGAGCAGTTCTTC
V gene: TRBV20-1; D gene: -; J gene: TRBJ2-1; CDR3 length: 15; clone size: many; CDR3 protein: CSARDPRVGYNEQFF; CDR3 DNA: TGCAGTGCTAGAGATCCGAGGGTAGGATACAATGAGCAGTTCTTC
V gene: TRBV7-7; D gene: TRBD2; J gene: TRBJ2-1; CDR3 length: 13; clone size: -; CDR3 protein: CANSVVLASEQFF; CDR3 DNA: TGTGCCAACAGCGTGGTACTAGCGAGTGAGCAGTTCTTC
V gene: TRBV27; D gene: -; J gene: TRBJ1-5; CDR3 length: 13; clone size: many; CDR3 protein: CASSLGRSQPQHF; CDR3 DNA: TGTGCCAGCAGCCTTGGCCGGAGTCAGCCCCAGCATTTT
V gene: TRBV10-3; D gene: TRBD2; J gene: TRBJ2-1; CDR3 length: 12; clone size: many; CDR3 protein: CAILAAGNEQFF; CDR3 DNA: TGTGCCATCCTAGCGGCGGGCAATGAGCAGTTCTTC
V gene: TRBV28; D gene: TRBD2; J gene: TRBJ2-7; CDR3 length: 13; clone size: medium-sized; CDR3 protein: CASRTSGTYEQYF; CDR3 DNA: TGTGCCAGCAGGACTAGCGGGACATACGAGCAGTACTTC
V gene: TRBV5-5; D gene: TRBD1; J gene: TRBJ1-4; CDR3 length: 16; clone size: many; CDR3 protein: CASSLSTGTGGEKLFF; CDR3 DNA: TGTGCCAGCAGCTTGTCCACCGGGACAGGGGGGGAAAAACTGTTTTTT
V gene: TRBV2; D gene: -; J gene: TRBJ2-3; CDR3 length: 14; clone size: many; CDR3 protein: CASSFQGRTDTQYF; CDR3 DNA: TGTGCCAGCAGTTTTCAGGGTAGGACAGATACGCAGTATTTT
V gene: TRBV7-3; D gene: TRBD1; J gene: TRBJ1-1; CDR3 length: 14; clone size: -; CDR3 protein: CASSRHQGATEAFF; CDR3 DNA: TGTGCCAGCAGCCGACATCAGGGGGCCACTGAAGCTTTCTTT
V gene: TRBV11-2; D gene: -; J gene: TRBJ1-5; CDR3 length: 13; clone size: many; CDR3 protein: CASSPTGLQPQHF; CDR3 DNA: TGTGCCAGCAGCCCCACAGGGCTCCAGCCCCAGCATTTT
V gene: TRBV15; D gene: -; J gene: TRBJ2-7; CDR3 length: 13; clone size: -; CDR3 protein: CATATGTSYEQYF; CDR3 DNA: TGTGCCACCGCCACCGGGACAAGTTACGAGCAGTACTTC
V gene: TRBV28; D gene: TRBD1; J gene: TRBJ2-3; CDR3 length: 14; clone size: many; CDR3 protein: CASSRTGGADTQYF; CDR3 DNA: TGTGCCAGCAGTAGGACAGGGGGCGCAGATACGCAGTATTTT